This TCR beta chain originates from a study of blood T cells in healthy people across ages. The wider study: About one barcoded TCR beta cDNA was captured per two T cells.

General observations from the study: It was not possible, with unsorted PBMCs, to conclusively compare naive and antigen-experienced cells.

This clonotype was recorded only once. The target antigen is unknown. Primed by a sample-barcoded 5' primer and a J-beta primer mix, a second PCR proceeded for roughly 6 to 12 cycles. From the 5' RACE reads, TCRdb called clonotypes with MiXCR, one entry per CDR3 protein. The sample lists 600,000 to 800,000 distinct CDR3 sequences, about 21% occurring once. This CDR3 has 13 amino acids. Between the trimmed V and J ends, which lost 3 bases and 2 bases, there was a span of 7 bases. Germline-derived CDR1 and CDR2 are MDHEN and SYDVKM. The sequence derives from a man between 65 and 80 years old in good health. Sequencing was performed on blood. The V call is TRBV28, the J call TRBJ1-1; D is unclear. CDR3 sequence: CASSFASNTEAFF. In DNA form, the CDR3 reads TGTGCCAGCAGTTTCGCATCTAACACTGAAGCTTTCTTT.